This T cell receptor (beta chain) was identified in a study of OX40 agonist ivuxolimab in advanced cancers. The wider study: Treatment of patients was with ivuxolimab, an agonistic anti-OX40 (CD134) antibody. Past anti-PD-1, anti-PD-L1 or anti-CTLA-4 therapy was accepted, and 40% to 45% had received some.

Data came from immunoSEQ multiplex PCR; TCRdb stores just in-frame clones and leaves some out. The data hold some 86,000 clones, with around 90% observed a single time. The length of the CDR3 is 11 residues. The germline V gene has CDR1 MDHEN and CDR2 SYDVKM. Trimming stripped 8 bases from V and 1 base from J, with 0 bases between. The rearrangement uses TRBV28 and TRBJ2-6; D remains unclear. Specimen: CD4+ or CD8+ T cells sorted from blood, collected in a trial of the OX40 agonist ivuxolimab. The sequence derives from an adult with an advanced solid tumor such as melanoma, head and neck, liver or kidney cancer. CDR3 DNA: TGTGCCAGCTCTGGGGCCAACGTCCTGACTTTC. It codes for CASSGANVLTF.